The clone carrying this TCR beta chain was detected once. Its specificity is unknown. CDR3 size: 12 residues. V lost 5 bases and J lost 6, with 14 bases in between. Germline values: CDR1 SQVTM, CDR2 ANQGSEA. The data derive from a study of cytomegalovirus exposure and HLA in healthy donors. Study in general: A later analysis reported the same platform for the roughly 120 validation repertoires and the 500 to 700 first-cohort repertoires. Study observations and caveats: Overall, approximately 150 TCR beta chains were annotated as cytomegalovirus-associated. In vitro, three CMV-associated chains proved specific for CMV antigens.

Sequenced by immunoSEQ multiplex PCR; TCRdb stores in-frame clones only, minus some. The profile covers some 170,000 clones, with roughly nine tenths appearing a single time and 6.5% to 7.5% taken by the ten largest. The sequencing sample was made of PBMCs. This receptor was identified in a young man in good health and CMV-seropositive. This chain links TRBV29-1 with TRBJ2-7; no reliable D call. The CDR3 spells CSVREKGGEQYF. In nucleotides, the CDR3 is TGCAGCGTTAGGGAAAAAGGTGGCGAGCAGTACTTC.